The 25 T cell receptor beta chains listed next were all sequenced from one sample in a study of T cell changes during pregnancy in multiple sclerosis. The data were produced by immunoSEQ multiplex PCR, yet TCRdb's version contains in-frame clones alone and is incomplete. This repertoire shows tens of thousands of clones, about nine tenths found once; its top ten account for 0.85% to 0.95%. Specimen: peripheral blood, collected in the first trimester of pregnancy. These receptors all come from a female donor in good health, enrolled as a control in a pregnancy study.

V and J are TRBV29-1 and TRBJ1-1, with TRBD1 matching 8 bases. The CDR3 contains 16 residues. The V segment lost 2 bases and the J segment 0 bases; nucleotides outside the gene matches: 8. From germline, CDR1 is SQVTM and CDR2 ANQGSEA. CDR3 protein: CSVEKQGVWMNTEAFF. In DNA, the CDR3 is TGCAGCGTTGAAAAACAGGGGGTTTGGATGAACACTGAAGCTTTCTTT. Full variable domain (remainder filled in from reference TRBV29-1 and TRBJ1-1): SAVISQKPSRDICQRGTSLTIQCQVDSQVTMMFWYRQQPGQSLTLIATANQGSEATYESGFVIDKFPISRPNLTFSTLTVSNMSPEDSSIYLCSVEKQGVWMNTEAFFGQGTRLTVV.

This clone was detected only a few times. The CDR3 loop reads CASSQVIETASNTGELFF. The CDR3, as DNA: TGCGCCAGCAGCCAAGTAATTGAGACAGCTTCGAACACCGGGGAGCTGTTTTTT. The J gene is TRBJ2-2, the V gene TRBV4-3; D might be TRBD1 (5 bases). Germline assignment: CDR1 LGHNA and CDR2 YSLEER. The CDR3 totals 18 residues. Trimming removed 1 base from V and 0 bases from J, with 15 bases in between.

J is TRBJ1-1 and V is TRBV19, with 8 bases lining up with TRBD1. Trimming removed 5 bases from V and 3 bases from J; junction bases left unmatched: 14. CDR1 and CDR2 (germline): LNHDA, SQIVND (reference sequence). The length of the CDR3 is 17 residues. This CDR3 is CASSPGQGWVGDTEAFF. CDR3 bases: TGTGCCAGTAGTCCCGGACAGGGATGGGTTGGGGACACTGAAGCTTTCTTT. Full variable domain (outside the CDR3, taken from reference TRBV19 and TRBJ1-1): DGGITQSPKYLFRKEGQNVTLSCEQNLNHDAMYWYRQDPGQGLRLIYYSQIVNDFQKGDIAEGYSVSREKKESFPLTVTSAQKNPTAFYLCASSPGQGWVGDTEAFFGQGTRLTVV.

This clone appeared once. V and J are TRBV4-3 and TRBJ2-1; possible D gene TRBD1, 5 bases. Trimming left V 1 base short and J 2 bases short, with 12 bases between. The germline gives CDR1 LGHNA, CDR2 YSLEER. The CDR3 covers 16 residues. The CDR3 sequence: CASSQVQALPYNEQFF. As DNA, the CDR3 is TGCGCCAGCAGCCAAGTACAGGCCCTGCCCTACAATGAGCAGTTCTTC.

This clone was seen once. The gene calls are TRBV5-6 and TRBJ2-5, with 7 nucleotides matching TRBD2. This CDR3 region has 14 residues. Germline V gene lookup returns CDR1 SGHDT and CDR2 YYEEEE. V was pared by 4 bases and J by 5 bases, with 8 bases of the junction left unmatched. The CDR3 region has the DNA TGTGCCAGCAGCCCCCTCGGAGCGGGGGAGACCCAGTACTTC. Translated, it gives CASSPLGAGETQYF.

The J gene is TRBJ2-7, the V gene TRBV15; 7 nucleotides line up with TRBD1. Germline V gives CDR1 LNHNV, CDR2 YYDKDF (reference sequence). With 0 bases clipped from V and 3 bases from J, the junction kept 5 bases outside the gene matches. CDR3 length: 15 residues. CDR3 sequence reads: CATSREGQNRYEQYF. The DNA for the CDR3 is TGTGCCACCAGCAGAGAGGGACAGAACCGCTACGAGCAGTACTTC.

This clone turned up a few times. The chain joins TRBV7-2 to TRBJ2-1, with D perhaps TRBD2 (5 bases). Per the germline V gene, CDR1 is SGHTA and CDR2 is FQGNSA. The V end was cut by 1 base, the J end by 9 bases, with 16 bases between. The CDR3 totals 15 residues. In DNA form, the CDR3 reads TGTGCCAGCAGCTTAGTATCCCGAGGGCGTAGTGAGCAGTTCTTC. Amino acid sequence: CASSLVSRGRSEQFF. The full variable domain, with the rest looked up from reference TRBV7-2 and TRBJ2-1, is GAGVSQSPSNKVTEKGKDVELRCDPISGHTALYWYRQSLGQGLEFLIYFQGNSAPDKSGLPSDRFSAERTGGSVSTLTIQRTQQEDSAVYLCASSLVSRGRSEQFFGPGTRLTVL.

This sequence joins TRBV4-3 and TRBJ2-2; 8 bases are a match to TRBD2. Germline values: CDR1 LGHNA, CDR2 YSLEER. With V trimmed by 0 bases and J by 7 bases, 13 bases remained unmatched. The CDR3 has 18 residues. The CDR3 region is CASSQDLGGGPYGGELFF. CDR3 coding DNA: TGCGCCAGCAGCCAAGATCTTGGCGGGGGGCCGTATGGCGGGGAGCTGTTTTTT.

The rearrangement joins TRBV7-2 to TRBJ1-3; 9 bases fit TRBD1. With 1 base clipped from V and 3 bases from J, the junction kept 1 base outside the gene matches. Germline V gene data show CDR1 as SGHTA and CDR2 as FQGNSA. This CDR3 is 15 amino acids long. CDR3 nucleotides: TGTGCCAGCAGCTTAGACAGGGGGCTTGGAAACACCATATATTTT. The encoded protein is CASSLDRGLGNTIYF.

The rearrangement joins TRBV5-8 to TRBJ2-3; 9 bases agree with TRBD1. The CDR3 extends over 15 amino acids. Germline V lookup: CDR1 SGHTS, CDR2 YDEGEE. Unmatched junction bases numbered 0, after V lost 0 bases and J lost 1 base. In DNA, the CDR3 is TGTGCCAGCAGCTTGGGGACAGGGGGCACAGATACGCAGTATTTT. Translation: CASSLGTGGTDTQYF.

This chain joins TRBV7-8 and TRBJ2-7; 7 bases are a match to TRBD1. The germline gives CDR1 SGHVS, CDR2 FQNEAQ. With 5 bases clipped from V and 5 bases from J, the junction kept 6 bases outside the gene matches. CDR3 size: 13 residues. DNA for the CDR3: TGTGCCAGCAGCCCACGGACAGGTCACGAGCAGTACTTC. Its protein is CASSPRTGHEQYF.

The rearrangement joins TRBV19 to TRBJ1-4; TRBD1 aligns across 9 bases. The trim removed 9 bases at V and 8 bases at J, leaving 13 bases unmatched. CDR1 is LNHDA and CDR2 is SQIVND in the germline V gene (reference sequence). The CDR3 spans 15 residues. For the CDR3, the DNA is TGTGCCAGCAGAAACCACGGGACAGGGTACGAAAAACTGTTTTTT. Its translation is CASRNHGTGYEKLFF. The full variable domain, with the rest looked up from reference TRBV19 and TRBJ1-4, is DGGITQSPKYLFRKEGQNVTLSCEQNLNHDAMYWYRQDPGQGLRLIYYSQIVNDFQKGDIAEGYSVSREKKESFPLTVTSAQKNPTAFYLCASRNHGTGYEKLFFGSGTQLSVL.

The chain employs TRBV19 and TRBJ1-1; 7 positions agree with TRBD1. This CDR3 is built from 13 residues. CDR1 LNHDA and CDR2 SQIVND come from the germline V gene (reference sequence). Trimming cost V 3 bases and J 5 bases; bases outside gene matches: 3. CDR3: CASSIPQGTEAFF. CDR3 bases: TGTGCCAGTAGTATCCCACAGGGGACTGAAGCTTTCTTT.

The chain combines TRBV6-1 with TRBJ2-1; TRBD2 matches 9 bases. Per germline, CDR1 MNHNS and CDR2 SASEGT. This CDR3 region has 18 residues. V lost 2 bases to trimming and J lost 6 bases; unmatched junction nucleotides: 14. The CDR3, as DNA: TGTGCCAGCAGTGAAAACCCTCAGGTAGCGGGGGCGATCAATGAGCAGTTCTTC. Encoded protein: CASSENPQVAGAINEQFF.

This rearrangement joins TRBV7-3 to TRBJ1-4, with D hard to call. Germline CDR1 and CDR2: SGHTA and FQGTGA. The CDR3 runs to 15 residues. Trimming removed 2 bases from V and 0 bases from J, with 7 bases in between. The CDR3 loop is CASSLEPATNEKLFF. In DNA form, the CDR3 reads TGTGCCAGCAGCTTAGAACCAGCAACTAATGAAAAACTGTTTTTT.

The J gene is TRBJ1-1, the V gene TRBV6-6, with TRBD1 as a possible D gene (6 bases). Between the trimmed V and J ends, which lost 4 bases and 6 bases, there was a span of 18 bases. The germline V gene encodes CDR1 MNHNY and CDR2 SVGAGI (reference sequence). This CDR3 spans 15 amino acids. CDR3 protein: CASSSFKRGGPEAFF. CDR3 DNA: TGTGCCAGCAGTTCCTTCAAACGTGGGGGCCCTGAAGCTTTCTTT.

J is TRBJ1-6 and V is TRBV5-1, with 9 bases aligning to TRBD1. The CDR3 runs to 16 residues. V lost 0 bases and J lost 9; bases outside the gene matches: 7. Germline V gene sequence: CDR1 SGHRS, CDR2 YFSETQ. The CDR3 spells CASSLVTGGLGSPLHF. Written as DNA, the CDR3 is TGCGCCAGCAGCTTGGTGACAGGGGGTCTAGGTTCACCCCTCCACTTT.

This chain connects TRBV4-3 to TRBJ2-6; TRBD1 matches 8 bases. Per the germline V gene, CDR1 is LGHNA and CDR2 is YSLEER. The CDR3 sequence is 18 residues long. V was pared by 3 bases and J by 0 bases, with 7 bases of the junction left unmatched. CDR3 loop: CASSQGTGQSSGANVLTF. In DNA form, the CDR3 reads TGCGCCAGCAGCCAGGGGACAGGACAAAGCTCTGGGGCCAACGTCCTGACTTTC.

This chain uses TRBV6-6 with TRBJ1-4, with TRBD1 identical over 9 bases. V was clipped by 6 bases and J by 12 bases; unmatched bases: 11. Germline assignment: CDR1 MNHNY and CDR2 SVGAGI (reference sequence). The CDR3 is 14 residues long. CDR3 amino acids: CASSGSTGGIELFF. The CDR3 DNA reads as TGTGCCAGCAGCGGATCGACAGGGGGGATAGAACTGTTTTTT.

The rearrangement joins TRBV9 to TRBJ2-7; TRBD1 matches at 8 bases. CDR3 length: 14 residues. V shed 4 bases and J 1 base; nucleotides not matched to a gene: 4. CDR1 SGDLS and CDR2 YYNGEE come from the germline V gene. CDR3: CASSPRTGSYEQYF. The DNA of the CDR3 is TGTGCCAGCAGCCCTCGGACAGGGTCCTACGAGCAGTACTTC.

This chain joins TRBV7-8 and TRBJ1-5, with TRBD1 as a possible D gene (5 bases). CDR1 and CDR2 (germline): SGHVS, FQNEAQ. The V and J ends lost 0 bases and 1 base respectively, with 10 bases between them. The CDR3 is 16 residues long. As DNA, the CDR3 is TGTGCCAGCAGCTTAGCGGGGGGGGAGAGCAATCAGCCCCAGCATTTT. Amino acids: CASSLAGGESNQPQHF.

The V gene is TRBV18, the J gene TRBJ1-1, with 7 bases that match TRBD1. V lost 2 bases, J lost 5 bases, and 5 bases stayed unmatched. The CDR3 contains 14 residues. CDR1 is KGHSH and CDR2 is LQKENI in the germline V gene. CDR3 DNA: TGTGCCAGCTCACCAGTACAGGGGAGGACTGAAGCTTTCTTT. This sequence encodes CASSPVQGRTEAFF.

As DNA, the CDR3 is TGTGCCAGCAGTCTACGCGCCCTCGCGGGACAGCCCCAGCATTTT. Protein sequence: CASSLRALAGQPQHF. This chain links TRBV27 with TRBJ1-5; D not resolved. CDR3 size: 15 residues. V lost 5 bases, J lost 7 bases, and 18 bases lay in between. CDR1 and CDR2 (germline): MNHEY, SMNVEV (reference sequence).

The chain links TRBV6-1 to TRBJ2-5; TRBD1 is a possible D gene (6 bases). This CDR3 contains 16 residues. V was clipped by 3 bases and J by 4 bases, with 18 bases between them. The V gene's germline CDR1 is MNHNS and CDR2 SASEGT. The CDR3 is CASSEFIGEGGETQYF. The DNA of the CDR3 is TGTGCCAGCAGTGAGTTTATCGGTGAAGGGGGAGAGACCCAGTACTTC.

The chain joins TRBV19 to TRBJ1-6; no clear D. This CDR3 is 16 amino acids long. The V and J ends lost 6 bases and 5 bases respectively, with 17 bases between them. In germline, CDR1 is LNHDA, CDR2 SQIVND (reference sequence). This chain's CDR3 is CASSPMVNTHNSPLHF. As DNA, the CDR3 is TGTGCCAGTAGCCCCATGGTGAACACCCATAATTCACCCCTCCACTTT.